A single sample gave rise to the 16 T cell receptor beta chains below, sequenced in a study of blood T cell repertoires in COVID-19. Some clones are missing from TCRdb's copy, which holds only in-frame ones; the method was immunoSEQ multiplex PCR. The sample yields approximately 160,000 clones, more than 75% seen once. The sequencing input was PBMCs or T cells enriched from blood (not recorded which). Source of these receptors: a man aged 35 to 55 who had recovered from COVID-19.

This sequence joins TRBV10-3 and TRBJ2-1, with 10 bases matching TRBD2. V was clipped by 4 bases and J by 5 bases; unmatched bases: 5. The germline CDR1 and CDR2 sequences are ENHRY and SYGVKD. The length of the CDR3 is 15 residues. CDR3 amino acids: CAISVRLAGDNEQFF. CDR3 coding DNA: TGTGCCATCAGTGTAAGGCTAGCGGGGGACAATGAGCAGTTCTTC.

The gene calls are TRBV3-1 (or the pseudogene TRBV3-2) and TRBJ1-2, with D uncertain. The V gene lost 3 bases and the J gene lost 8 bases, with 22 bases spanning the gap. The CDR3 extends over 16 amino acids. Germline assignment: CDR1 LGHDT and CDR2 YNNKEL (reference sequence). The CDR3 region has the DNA TGTGCCAGCAGCCATTCGAGGTTGGTGGCCGAAAAAGGCTACACCTTC. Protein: CASSHSRLVAEKGYTF.

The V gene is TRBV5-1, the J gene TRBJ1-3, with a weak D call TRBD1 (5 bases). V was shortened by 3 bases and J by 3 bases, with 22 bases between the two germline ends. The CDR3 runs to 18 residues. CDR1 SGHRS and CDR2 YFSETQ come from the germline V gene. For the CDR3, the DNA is TGCGCCAGCAGCTCCAGCTCGCGGGGAGGGGTAAATGGAAACACCATATATTTT. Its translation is CASSSSSRGGVNGNTIYF. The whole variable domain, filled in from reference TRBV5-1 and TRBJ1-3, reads KAGVTQTPRYLIKTRGQQVTLSCSPISGHRSVSWYQQTPGQGLQFLFEYFSETQRNKGNFPGRFSGRQFSNSRSEMNVSTLELGDSALYLCASSSSSRGGVNGNTIYFGEGSWLTVV.

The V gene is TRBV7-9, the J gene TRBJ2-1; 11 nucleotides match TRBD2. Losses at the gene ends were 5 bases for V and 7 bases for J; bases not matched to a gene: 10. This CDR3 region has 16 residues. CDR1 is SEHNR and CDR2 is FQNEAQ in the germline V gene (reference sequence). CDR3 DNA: TGTGCCAGCAGCCTCGCGGGGACTAGCGGCGAGAATGAGCAGTTCTTC. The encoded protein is CASSLAGTSGENEQFF.

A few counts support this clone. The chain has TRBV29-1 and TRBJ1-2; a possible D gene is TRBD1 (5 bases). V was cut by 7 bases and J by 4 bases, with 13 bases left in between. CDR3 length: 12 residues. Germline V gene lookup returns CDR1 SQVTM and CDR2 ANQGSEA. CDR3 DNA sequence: TGCAGCGCCGGGGGGGAAACCTATGGCTACACCTTC. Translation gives CSAGGETYGYTF.

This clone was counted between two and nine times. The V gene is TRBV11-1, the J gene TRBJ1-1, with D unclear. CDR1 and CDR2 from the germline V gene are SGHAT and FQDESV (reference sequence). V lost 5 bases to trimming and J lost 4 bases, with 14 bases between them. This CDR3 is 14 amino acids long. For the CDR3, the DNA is TGTGCCAGCAGCCTTGGCCGGGATGGCACTGAAGCTTTCTTT. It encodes CASSLGRDGTEAFF.

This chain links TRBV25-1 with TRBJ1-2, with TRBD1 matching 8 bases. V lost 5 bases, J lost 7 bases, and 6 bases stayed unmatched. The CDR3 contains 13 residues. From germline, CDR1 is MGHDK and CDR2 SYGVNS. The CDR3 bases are TGTGCCAGCAGTCGGACAGGGTCTTTTGGCTACACCTTC. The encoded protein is CASSRTGSFGYTF.

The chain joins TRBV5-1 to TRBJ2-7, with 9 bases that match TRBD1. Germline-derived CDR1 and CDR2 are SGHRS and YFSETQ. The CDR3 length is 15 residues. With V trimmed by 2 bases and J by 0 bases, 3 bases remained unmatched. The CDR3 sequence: CASSLGTGSSYEQYF. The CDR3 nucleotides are TGCGCCAGCAGCTTAGGGACAGGGAGCTCCTACGAGCAGTACTTC.

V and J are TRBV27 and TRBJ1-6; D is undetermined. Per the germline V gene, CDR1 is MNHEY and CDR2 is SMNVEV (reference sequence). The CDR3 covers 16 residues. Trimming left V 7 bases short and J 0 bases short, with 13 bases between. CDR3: CASTRYSSSYNSPLHF. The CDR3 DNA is TGTGCCAGCACCCGATACTCTAGCTCCTATAATTCACCCCTCCACTTT.

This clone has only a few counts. CDR3 DNA sequence: TGCGCCAGCAGCTCCTGGGCTGCCGTGGATGAAGCTTTCTTT. Its translation: CASSSWAAVDEAFF. V gene TRBV5-1 combines with J gene TRBJ1-1, with D unclear. Germline CDR1 SGHRS, CDR2 YFSETQ. Trimming shortened V by 3 bases and J by 7 bases, and 16 bases separated the two germline ends. This CDR3 spans 14 amino acids. Supplemented by reference TRBV5-1 and TRBJ1-1, the full variable domain reads KAGVTQTPRYLIKTRGQQVTLSCSPISGHRSVSWYQQTPGQGLQFLFEYFSETQRNKGNFPGRFSGRQFSNSRSEMNVSTLELGDSALYLCASSSWAAVDEAFFGQGTRLTVV.

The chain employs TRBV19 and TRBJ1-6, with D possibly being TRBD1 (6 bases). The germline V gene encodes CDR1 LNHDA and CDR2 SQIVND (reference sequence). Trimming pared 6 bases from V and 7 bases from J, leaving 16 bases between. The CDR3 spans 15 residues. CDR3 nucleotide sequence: TGTGCCAGTAGCCACGAGGGGGACGGGAATTCACCCCTCCACTTT. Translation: CASSHEGDGNSPLHF.

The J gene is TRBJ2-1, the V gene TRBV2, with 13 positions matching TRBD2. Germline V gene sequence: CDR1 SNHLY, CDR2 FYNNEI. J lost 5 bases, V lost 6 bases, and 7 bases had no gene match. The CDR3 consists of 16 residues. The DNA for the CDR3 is TGTGCCAGCAGGCCACGCACTAGCGGGGGGGACAATGAGCAGTTCTTC. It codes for CASRPRTSGGDNEQFF.

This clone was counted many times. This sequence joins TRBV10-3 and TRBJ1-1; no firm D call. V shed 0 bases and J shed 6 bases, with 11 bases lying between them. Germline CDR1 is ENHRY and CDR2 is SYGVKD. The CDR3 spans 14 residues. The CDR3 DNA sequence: TGTGCCATCAGTGAGTCGGGAGGGCCGGCTGAAGCTTTCTTT. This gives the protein CAISESGGPAEAFF.

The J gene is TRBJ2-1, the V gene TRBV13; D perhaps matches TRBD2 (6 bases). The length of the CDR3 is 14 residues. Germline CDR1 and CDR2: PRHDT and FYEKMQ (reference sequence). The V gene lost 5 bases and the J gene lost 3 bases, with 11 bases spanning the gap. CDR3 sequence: CASSPGGFYNEQFF. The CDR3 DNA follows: TGTGCCAGCAGCCCCGGGGGATTCTACAATGAGCAGTTCTTC. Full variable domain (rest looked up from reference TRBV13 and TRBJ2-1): AAGVIQSPRHLIKEKRETATLKCYPIPRHDTVYWYQQGPGQDPQFLISFYEKMQSDKGSIPDRFSAQQFSDYHSELNMSSLELGDSALYFCASSPGGFYNEQFFGPGTRLTVL.

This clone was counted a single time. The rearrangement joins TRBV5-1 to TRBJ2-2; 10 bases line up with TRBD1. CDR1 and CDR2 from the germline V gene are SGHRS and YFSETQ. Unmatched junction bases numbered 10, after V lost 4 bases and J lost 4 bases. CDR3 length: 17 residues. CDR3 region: CASSQFTGTGVTGELFF. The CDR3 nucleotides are TGCGCCAGCAGCCAATTTACCGGGACAGGGGTCACCGGGGAGCTGTTTTTT.

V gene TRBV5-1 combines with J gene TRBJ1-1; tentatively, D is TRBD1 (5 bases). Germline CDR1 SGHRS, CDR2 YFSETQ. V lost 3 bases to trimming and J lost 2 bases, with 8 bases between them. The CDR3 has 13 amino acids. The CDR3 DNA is TGCGCCAGCAGCTACCAGGGTAACACTGAAGCTTTCTTT. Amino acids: CASSYQGNTEAFF.